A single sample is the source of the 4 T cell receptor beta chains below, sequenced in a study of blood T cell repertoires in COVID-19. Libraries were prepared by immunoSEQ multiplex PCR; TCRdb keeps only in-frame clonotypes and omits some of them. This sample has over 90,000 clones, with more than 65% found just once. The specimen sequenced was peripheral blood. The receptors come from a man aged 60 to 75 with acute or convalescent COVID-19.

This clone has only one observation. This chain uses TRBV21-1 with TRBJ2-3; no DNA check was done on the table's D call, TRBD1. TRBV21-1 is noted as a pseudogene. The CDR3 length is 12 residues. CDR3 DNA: TGTGCCAGCAGCAACCATCCAGATACGCAGTATTTT. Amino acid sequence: CASSNHPDTQYF.

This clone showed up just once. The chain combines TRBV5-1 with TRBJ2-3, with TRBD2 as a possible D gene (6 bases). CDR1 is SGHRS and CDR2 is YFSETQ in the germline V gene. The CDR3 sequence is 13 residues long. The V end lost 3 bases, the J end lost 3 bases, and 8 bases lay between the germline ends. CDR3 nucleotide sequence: TGCGCCAGCAGCTCGGGGGAGACAGATACGCAGTATTTT. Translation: CASSSGETDTQYF.

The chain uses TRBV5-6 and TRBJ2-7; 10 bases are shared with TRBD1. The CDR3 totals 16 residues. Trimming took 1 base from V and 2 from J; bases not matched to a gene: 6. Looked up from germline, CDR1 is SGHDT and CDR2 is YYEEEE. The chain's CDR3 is CASSLMTGGAAYEQYF. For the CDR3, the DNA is TGTGCCAGCAGCTTGATGACAGGGGGCGCGGCCTACGAGCAGTACTTC. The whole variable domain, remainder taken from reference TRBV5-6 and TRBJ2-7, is DAGVTQSPTHLIKTRGQQVTLRCSPKSGHDTVSWYQQALGQGPQFIFQYYEEEERQRGNFPDRFSGHQFPNYSSELNVNALLLGDSALYLCASSLMTGGAAYEQYFGPGTRLTVT.

The CDR3 loop is CASSKYPGANEQFF. Written as DNA, the CDR3 is TGTGCCAGCAGTAAGTATCCTGGGGCCAATGAGCAGTTCTTC. V usage is TRBV6-5 and J usage is TRBJ2-1; TRBD1 might be the D (5 bases). The CDR3 runs to 14 residues. Trimming shortened V by 5 bases and J by 6 bases, and 14 bases separated the two germline ends. The germline CDR1 and CDR2 sequences are MNHEY and SVGAGI.